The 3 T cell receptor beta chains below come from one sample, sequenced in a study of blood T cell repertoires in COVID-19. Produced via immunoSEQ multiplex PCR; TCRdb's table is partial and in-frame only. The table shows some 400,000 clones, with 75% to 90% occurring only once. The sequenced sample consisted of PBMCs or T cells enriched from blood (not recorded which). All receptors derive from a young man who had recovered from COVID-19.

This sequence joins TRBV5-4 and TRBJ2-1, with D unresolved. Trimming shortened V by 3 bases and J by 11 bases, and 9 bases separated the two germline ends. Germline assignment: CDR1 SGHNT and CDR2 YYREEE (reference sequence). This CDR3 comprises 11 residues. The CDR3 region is CASSSEVKQFF. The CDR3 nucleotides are TGTGCCAGCAGCTCCGAGGTTAAGCAGTTCTTC.

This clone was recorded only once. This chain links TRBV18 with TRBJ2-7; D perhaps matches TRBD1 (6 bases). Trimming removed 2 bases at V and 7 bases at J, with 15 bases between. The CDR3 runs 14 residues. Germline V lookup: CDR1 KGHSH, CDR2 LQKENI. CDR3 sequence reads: CASSPKGVPGEQYF. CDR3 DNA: TGTGCCAGCTCACCAAAGGGGGTCCCCGGTGAGCAGTACTTC. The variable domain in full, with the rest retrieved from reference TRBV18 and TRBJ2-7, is NAGVMQNPRHLVRRRGQEARLRCSPMKGHSHVYWYRQLPEEGLKFMVYLQKENIIDESGMPKERFSAEFPKEGPSILRIQQVVRGDSAAYFCASSPKGVPGEQYFGPGTRLTVT.

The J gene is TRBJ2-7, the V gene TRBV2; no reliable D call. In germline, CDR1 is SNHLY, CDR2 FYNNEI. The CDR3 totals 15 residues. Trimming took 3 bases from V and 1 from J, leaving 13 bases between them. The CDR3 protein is CASSDMSAASYEQYF. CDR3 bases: TGTGCCAGCAGTGATATGTCGGCGGCATCCTACGAGCAGTACTTC.